These 27 T cell receptor beta chains were sequenced from one sample in a study of T cells in Graves' hyperthyroidism and ophthalmopathy. TCR beta CDR3 sequences were amplified from RNA transcripts. TCR CDR3 regions were first amplified by RT-PCR with HTBI primers. TCRdb re-called the multiplex PCR reads through MiXCR, storing one row per CDR3 protein. This table has 280,000 or so distinct CDR3 sequences, roughly 15% appearing once. The sample comprised blood. Receptors originate from a woman in her forties or fifties with Graves' hyperthyroidism that later progressed to Graves' ophthalmopathy.

The rearrangement links TRBV6-1 to TRBJ1-2; D uncertain. From germline, CDR1 is MNHNS and CDR2 SASEGT. This CDR3 is built from 14 residues. The ends were cut back, 3 bases at V and 5 bases at J, with 13 bases in the middle. The chain's CDR3 is CASSDDLRGYGYTF. CDR3 sequence (DNA): TGTGCCAGCAGTGATGATCTCCGTGGTTATGGCTACACCTTC.

The sample holds many counts of this clonotype. The V call is TRBV24-1, the J call TRBJ2-7; 10 nucleotides align to TRBD1. The CDR3 length is 14 residues. CDR1 is KGHDR, CDR2 SFDVKD, per germline. Trimming cost V 5 bases and J 5 bases; bases outside gene matches: 5. CDR3 sequence: CATSGTGGADEQYF. CDR3 DNA sequence: TGTGCCACCAGTGGGACAGGGGGGGCCGACGAGCAGTACTTC.

On this clonotype itself: A much more abundant neighbour one base away suggests this may be a read error. V is TRBV5-1 and J is TRBJ1-2; possible D gene TRBD1, 5 bases. Trimming removed 4 bases from V and 7 bases from J, with 20 bases in between. The CDR3 length is 15 residues. The germline V gene has CDR1 SGHRS and CDR2 YFSETQ. The chain's CDR3 is CASSPGREPLGGYTF. The CDR3 bases are TGCGCCAGCAGCCCAGGGAGGGAGCCCCTGGGTGGCTACACCTTC.

This clonotype was seen many times. V is TRBV15 and J is TRBJ2-5, with 8 nucleotides matching TRBD2. Germline CDR1 reads LNHNV; CDR2 reads YYDKDF (reference sequence). This CDR3 comprises 15 residues. The junction had 9 bases not matched to a gene; V was cut back by 5 bases and J by 4 bases. CDR3 residues: CATSGRTGGGETQYF. DNA of the CDR3: TGTGCCACCAGCGGGCGGACGGGGGGGGGAGAGACCCAGTACTTC.

This clonotype was counted many times. The rearrangement joins TRBV7-2 to TRBJ2-1; no clear D. This CDR3 contains 14 residues. Germline V gene lookup returns CDR1 SGHTA and CDR2 FQGNSA. Trimming took off 2 bases at V and 6 bases at J, with 11 bases between the two ends. Here the CDR3 reads CASSLRFVFNEQFF. The CDR3 bases are TGTGCCAGCAGCTTAAGGTTCGTATTCAATGAGCAGTTCTTC.

This clonotype has at least ten counts. V gene TRBV27 combines with J gene TRBJ1-2; 8 bases map to TRBD1. Germline CDR1 reads MNHEY; CDR2 reads SMNVEV (reference sequence). Trimming at V came to 6 bases and at J to 5 bases, leaving 14 bases not matched to a gene. CDR3 size: 16 residues. CDR3 sequence (DNA): TGTGCCAGCAGCTCAATTCGGACAGGGCGGGTTTATGGCTACACCTTC. Protein sequence: CASSSIRTGRVYGYTF.

This clonotype showed up many times. The V gene is TRBV15, the J gene TRBJ2-1; no clear D. The CDR3 totals 13 residues. Germline V gives CDR1 LNHNV, CDR2 YYDKDF (reference sequence). The V gene lost 0 bases and the J gene lost 7 bases, with 7 bases spanning the gap. CDR3 nucleotides: TGTGCCACCAGCAGAGATACGGTGAATGAGCAGTTCTTC. Protein sequence: CATSRDTVNEQFF.

As to this clonotype: A much larger clone lies a single base off, so this may be a read error. The genes are TRBV3-1 and TRBJ2-5, with a weak D call TRBD2 (6 bases). The V end lost 2 bases, the J end lost 5 bases, and 15 bases lay between the germline ends. The V gene's germline CDR1 is LGHDT and CDR2 YNNKEL (reference sequence). CDR3 length equals 15 residues. CDR3 sequence (DNA): TGTGCCAGCAGCCAAACGGGAGAGTGGAAGGAGACCCAGTACTTC. Translated: CASSQTGEWKETQYF.

There are many counts of this clonotype. J is TRBJ2-3 and V is TRBV29-1; D not certain. The germline V gene encodes CDR1 SQVTM and CDR2 ANQGSEA. V lost 4 bases and J 6 bases, leaving 11 bases between the germline ends. The CDR3 spans 12 residues. The CDR3 DNA is TGCAGCGTTGTGCAGTCGCGCGATACGCAGTATTTT. Residues: CSVVQSRDTQYF.

This sequence joins TRBV12-5 and TRBJ2-2; 8 nucleotides align to TRBD2. V lost 7 bases and J lost 3; bases outside the gene matches: 4. This CDR3 spans 14 amino acids. The germline CDR1 and CDR2 sequences are LGHNT and FRNRAP. CDR3 loop: CASAETSDTGELFF. CDR3 DNA: TGTGCTAGTGCCGAGACTAGCGACACCGGGGAGCTGTTTTTT.

This chain uses TRBV5-4 with TRBJ2-1, with 10 bases fitting TRBD2. The CDR3 has 15 residues. Germline CDR1 and CDR2: SGHNT and YYREEE (reference sequence). With 4 bases clipped from V and 4 bases from J, the junction kept 5 bases outside the gene matches. The CDR3 loop is CASSQWTSGYNEQFF. The CDR3 coding sequence is TGTGCCAGCAGCCAGTGGACTAGCGGATACAATGAGCAGTTCTTC.

J is TRBJ2-1 and V is TRBV28; 9 bases are shared with TRBD2. The CDR3 spans 18 residues. The ends lost 4 bases at V and 0 bases at J; junction bases unmatched: 10. Germline V CDR1 and CDR2: MDHEN, SYDVKM. This CDR3 is CASSSTSGLTSSYNEQFF. The CDR3 DNA sequence: TGTGCCAGCAGTTCGACTAGCGGTCTTACAAGCTCCTACAATGAGCAGTTCTTC.

This clonotype has just a few counts. This chain uses TRBV5-1 with TRBJ2-6; D call uncertain. The CDR3 runs 16 residues. The ends were cut back, 0 bases at V and 0 bases at J, with 7 bases in the middle. Looked up from germline, CDR1 is SGHRS and CDR2 is YFSETQ. The CDR3 loop reads CASSLGDHSGANVLTF. CDR3 nucleotides: TGCGCCAGCAGCTTGGGGGATCACTCTGGGGCCAACGTCCTGACTTTC.

The chain recombines TRBV6-5 with TRBJ2-1, with D perhaps being TRBD1 or TRBD2 (7 bases each). V was pared by 4 bases and J by 8 bases, with 12 bases between. Looked up from germline, CDR1 is MNHEY and CDR2 is SVGAGI. This CDR3 is 13 amino acids long. Written as DNA, the CDR3 is TGTGCCAGCAGTTCATCAGGGGGGGATGAGCAGTTCTTC. It specifies CASSSSGGDEQFF.

There are many counts of this clonotype. V usage is TRBV9 and J usage is TRBJ1-1; D possibly corresponds to TRBD1 (6 bases). CDR1 SGDLS and CDR2 YYNGEE come from the germline V gene. Trimming pared 5 bases from V and 0 bases from J, leaving 8 bases between. This CDR3 region has 13 residues. CDR3 DNA sequence: TGTGCCAGCAGACAGGGTCTGAACACTGAAGCTTTCTTT. Translated, it gives CASRQGLNTEAFF. Supplemented by reference TRBV9 and TRBJ1-1, the full variable domain reads DSGVTQTPKHLITATGQRVTLRCSPRSGDLSVYWYQQSLDQGLQFLIQYYNGEERAKGNILERFSAQQFPDLHSELNLSSLELGDSALYFCASRQGLNTEAFFGQGTRLTVV.

This clonotype has at least ten counts. The chain combines TRBV11-2 with TRBJ2-1, with D perhaps TRBD1 (6 bases). Germline V gene data show CDR1 as SGHAT and CDR2 as FQNNGV. This CDR3 comprises 15 residues. Trimming stripped 7 bases from V and 5 bases from J, with 18 bases between. The CDR3 nucleotides are TGTGCCAGCACCCCAGGGGCAGGGACCCACAATGAGCAGTTCTTC. This sequence encodes CASTPGAGTHNEQFF.

This clonotype showed up many times. The rearrangement joins TRBV20-1 to TRBJ2-7; unclear D gene. CDR3 size: 13 residues. Germline V CDR1 and CDR2: DFQATT, SNEGSKA (reference sequence). The V end was cut by 3 bases, the J end by 6 bases, with 15 bases between. The CDR3 DNA reads as TGCAGTGCTAGTCAAAGTCGAGTAGGCGAGCAGTACTTC. Protein product: CSASQSRVGEQYF.

In DNA, the CDR3 is TGTGCCAGCAGCCTGATTCCCGGGACGACTGGAAACACCATATATTTT. It codes for CASSLIPGTTGNTIYF. The rearrangement links TRBV4-2 to TRBJ1-3; D possibly corresponds to TRBD1 (5 bases). This CDR3 has 16 amino acids. The ends were cut back, 4 bases at V and 2 bases at J, with 15 bases in the middle. The germline V gene has CDR1 LGHNA and CDR2 YNFKEQ.

This clonotype was observed a handful of times. This chain connects TRBV4-2 to TRBJ2-1, with unresolved D. Trimming removed 0 bases from V and 6 bases from J, with 6 bases in between. From germline, CDR1 is LGHNA and CDR2 YNFKEQ. The CDR3 covers 13 residues. CDR3 protein: CASSQEGANEQFF. The CDR3 DNA sequence: TGTGCCAGCAGCCAAGAGGGCGCCAATGAGCAGTTCTTC.

A few counts support this clonotype. This chain links TRBV6-2 or TRBV6-3 with TRBJ1-1; D call uncertain. The CDR3 has 11 amino acids. Trimming took off 8 bases at V and 0 bases at J, with 4 bases between the two ends. CDR1 MNHEY and CDR2 SVGEGT come from the germline V gene. CDR3 sequence (DNA): TGTGCCAGCTGGATGAACACTGAAGCTTTCTTT. Its protein is CASWMNTEAFF.

This clonotype was counted ten times or more. This rearrangement joins TRBV20-1 to TRBJ2-1; D unclear. The length of the CDR3 is 14 residues. The V end lost 6 bases, the J end lost 0 bases, and 12 bases lay between the germline ends. Germline loops: CDR1 DFQATT, CDR2 SNEGSKA (reference sequence). The CDR3 sequence is CSASRQDSYNEQFF. The CDR3 DNA reads TGCAGTGCCTCCCGTCAGGACTCCTACAATGAGCAGTTCTTC.

The CDR3 loop reads CVSSYRGFGANVLTF. The CDR3 DNA sequence: TGTGTTAGCAGTTACAGGGGTTTCGGGGCCAACGTCCTGACTTTC. This chain connects TRBV28 to TRBJ2-6; 7 positions agree with TRBD1. The CDR3 has 15 amino acids. CDR1 and CDR2 from the germline V gene are MDHEN and SYDVKM.

This clonotype occurred many times. CDR3: CASSLGGLWETQYF. CDR3 DNA sequence: TGTGCCAGCAGCTTAGGAGGGCTTTGGGAGACCCAGTACTTC. The chain uses TRBV7-8 and TRBJ2-5; a possible D gene is TRBD2 (5 bases). The CDR3 contains 14 residues. V was clipped by 1 base and J by 5 bases, with 11 bases between them. Germline V gene sequence: CDR1 SGHVS, CDR2 FQNEAQ.

The sample holds a few counts of this clonotype. The CDR3 DNA reads TGTGCCAGCAGTTACTCGAAGGCAGGGAGGGCCCATGGCTACACCTTC. Translation gives CASSYSKAGRAHGYTF. V gene TRBV6-5 combines with J gene TRBJ1-2, with D possibly TRBD1 on 5 matching bases. V was cut by 0 bases and J by 6 bases, with 17 bases left in between. The CDR3 has 16 residues. The V gene's germline CDR1 is MNHEY and CDR2 SVGAGI.

This clonotype was seen repeatedly, ten times or more. The chain has TRBV14 and TRBJ2-5; D uncertain. Germline CDR1 reads SGHDN; CDR2 reads FVKESK. V was cut by 1 base and J by 5 bases, with 11 bases left in between. The CDR3 has 14 amino acids. The CDR3 DNA sequence: TGTGCCAGCAGCCAAGCCGGCCGTGGGGAGACCCAGTACTTC. Translation gives CASSQAGRGETQYF.

V gene TRBV7-8 combines with J gene TRBJ1-2, with D maybe TRBD1 (5 bases). Per the germline V gene, CDR1 is SGHVS and CDR2 is FQNEAQ. The CDR3 is made up of 12 amino acids. The germline V and J ends were trimmed by 5 bases and 7 bases, with 11 bases remaining between them. The CDR3 sequence: CASSRTLSGYTF. The CDR3 DNA is TGTGCCAGCAGCCGGACATTGTCTGGCTACACCTTC.

There are many counts of this clonotype. V and J are TRBV6-2 or TRBV6-3 and TRBJ1-1, with D maybe TRBD1 (6 bases). This CDR3 is built from 17 residues. Germline lookup yields CDR1 MNHEY and CDR2 SVGEGT. Trimming took 2 bases from V and 1 from J, leaving 17 bases between them. The CDR3 reads CASSYRNRGRGNTEAFF. The CDR3 DNA is TGTGCCAGCAGTTACAGGAATCGGGGGCGCGGGAACACTGAAGCTTTCTTT.